The T cell receptor beta chain described here comes from a study of identical twins. A universal primer site was added by template switching, and unique molecular identifiers were carried by the cDNA. MiXCR was run by TCRdb on the 5' RACE reads, yielding one entry per CDR3 protein. The sample yields 1.5 million or so distinct CDR3 sequences, under 35% seen once. Trimming stripped 5 bases from V and 0 bases from J, with 13 bases between. CDR1 and CDR2 from the germline V gene are DFQATT and SNEGSKA (reference sequence). The CDR3 covers 14 residues. Input material: cord blood. This clonotype originated in a newborn girl in good health. The rearrangement uses TRBV20-1 and TRBJ1-1; D is undetermined. The CDR3 loop is CSAPPSGLNTEAFF. CDR3 in DNA: TGCAGTGCTCCGCCGTCAGGTTTGAACACTGAAGCTTTCTTT.